What follows are 27 T cell receptor beta chains derived from one specimen sequenced in a study of T-cell reconstitution after alpha-beta-depleted transplantation in children. Preparation of the TCRbeta library involved a method that used unique molecular identifiers. TCRdb re-called the PCR reads through MiXCR, storing one row per CDR3 protein. Of about 500,000 distinct CDR3 sequences in the sample, 30% to 35% were seen once. The sequences come from PBMCs from the stem cell graft donor, collected from the stem cell graft. These receptors were taken from a human donor who donated a stem cell graft to a child with aplastic anemia.

The V and J genes are TRBV5-6 and TRBJ2-7; 8 positions match TRBD2. After removal of 0 bases from V and 4 bases from J, the junction contained 6 bases not matched to a gene. This CDR3 has 15 residues. Germline assignment: CDR1 SGHDT and CDR2 YYEEEE. The CDR3 region has the DNA TGTGCCAGCAGCTTGGACGGTAGCGGGACTTACGAGCAGTACTTC. Amino acid sequence: CASSLDGSGTYEQYF.

This clonotype has just a few counts. This chain links TRBV6-2 or TRBV6-3 with TRBJ2-1; no reliable D call. This CDR3 contains 14 residues. Germline V gene sequence: CDR1 MNHEY, CDR2 SVGEGT. V lost 0 bases, J lost 9 bases, and 12 bases lay in between. The CDR3 nucleotides are TGTGCCAGCAGTTACTCTTGGGCCCGTCTTGAGCAGTTCTTC. Protein product: CASSYSWARLEQFF.

This clonotype was picked up one time. The junction departs from germline at one end; a sequencing error may be responsible. The V call is TRBV20-1, the J call TRBJ2-7, with 8 bases that match TRBD2. The CDR3 runs 17 residues. CDR1 and CDR2 from the germline V gene are DFQATT and SNEGSKA (reference sequence). The CDR3 is CCARALKGAGGSYEQYF. For the CDR3, the DNA is TGCTGTGCTAGAGCCCTAAAAGGTGCGGGAGGCTCATACGAGCAGTACTTC.

The rearrangement uses TRBV5-1 and TRBJ2-2, with TRBD2 as a possible D gene (6 bases). CDR3 length: 16 residues. Deletions cut 4 bases from V and 4 bases from J, with 17 bases between. Germline lookup yields CDR1 SGHRS and CDR2 YFSETQ. The DNA of the CDR3 is TGCGCCAGCAGCCCCCGGGACTCATCGCCCACCGGGGAGCTGTTTTTT. Translation gives CASSPRDSSPTGELFF.

The V call is TRBV18, the J call TRBJ1-5, with TRBD1 as a possible D gene (5 bases). Germline V gives CDR1 KGHSH, CDR2 LQKENI. Trimming stripped 8 bases from V and 4 bases from J, with 12 bases between. The CDR3 length is 13 residues. The CDR3 sequence is CASSPSGNQPQHF. DNA for the CDR3: TGTGCCAGCAGTCCTTCAGGGAATCAGCCCCAGCATTTT.

The chain uses TRBV12-3 or TRBV12-4 and TRBJ2-2; tentatively, D is TRBD2 (5 bases). V was pared by 2 bases and J by 5 bases, with 12 bases between. The CDR3 totals 15 residues. CDR3 protein: CASSLLAPGTGELFF. The DNA of the CDR3 is TGTGCCAGCAGTTTACTTGCTCCGGGGACCGGGGAGCTGTTTTTT.

V gene TRBV20-1 combines with J gene TRBJ2-1, with D maybe TRBD2 (6 bases). V was shortened by 2 bases and J by 8 bases, with 19 bases between the two germline ends. This CDR3 spans 15 amino acids. Per the germline V gene, CDR1 is DFQATT and CDR2 is SNEGSKA (reference sequence). The CDR3 nucleotides read TGCAGTGCTAGATACCGGGACTTCCCATATTATGAGCAGTTCTTC. Encoded protein: CSARYRDFPYYEQFF.

This clonotype was detected a few times. The J gene is TRBJ1-2, the V gene TRBV12-3 or TRBV12-4; a weak D match, TRBD1 (6 bases). The CDR3 is made up of 14 amino acids. Trimming cost V 2 bases and J 6 bases, with 13 bases left between them. As DNA, the CDR3 is TGTGCCAGCAGTTTATCGGGGGCGGGGAATGGCTACACCTTC. Encoded protein: CASSLSGAGNGYTF.

J is TRBJ2-2 and V is TRBV11-2, with TRBD2 matching over 11 bases. The CDR3 spans 16 residues. The trim removed 4 bases at V and 5 bases at J, leaving 6 bases unmatched. Looked up from germline, CDR1 is SGHAT and CDR2 is FQNNGV. The CDR3 nucleotides read TGTGCCAGCAGCTGGGGACTAGCGGATAGAACCGGGGAGCTGTTTTTT. Translating gives CASSWGLADRTGELFF.

This clonotype was picked up a small number of times. In nucleotides, the CDR3 is TGTGCCAGCAGTGGGGGCAAGATAGAGACCCAGTACTTC. Protein: CASSGGKIETQYF. The chain is built from TRBV6-1 and TRBJ2-5; D is possibly TRBD1 (5 bases). V lost 4 bases, J lost 4 bases, and 10 bases lay in between. This CDR3 has 13 amino acids. Germline-derived CDR1 and CDR2 are MNHNS and SASEGT.

This clonotype was picked up a small number of times. The chain joins TRBV9 to TRBJ1-1, with 9 nucleotides matching TRBD1. The CDR3 loop spans 15 amino acids. V was pared by 2 bases and J by 4 bases, with 6 bases of the junction left unmatched. Germline-derived CDR1 and CDR2 are SGDLS and YYNGEE. CDR3 residues: CASSVEGQGGTEAFF. CDR3 nucleotides: TGTGCCAGCAGCGTGGAGGGACAGGGAGGCACTGAAGCTTTCTTT.

This clonotype came up a few times. V is TRBV15 and J is TRBJ2-7; 7 positions match TRBD2. V shed 5 bases, J shed 2 bases, and the junction held 6 bases outside the gene matches. CDR3 length: 14 residues. The germline V gene encodes CDR1 LNHNV and CDR2 YYDKDF (reference sequence). CDR3 coding DNA: TGTGCCACCAGCGACAAGCGGGGCGCCTACGAGCAGTACTTC. Its protein product is CATSDKRGAYEQYF.

The V and J genes are TRBV5-1 and TRBJ1-2, with 9 bases lining up with TRBD1. The J segment lost 2 bases and the V segment lost 2 bases, leaving 4 bases of the junction unmatched. This CDR3 is 15 amino acids long. Germline V gene data show CDR1 as SGHRS and CDR2 as YFSETQ. As DNA, the CDR3 is TGCGCCAGCAGCTTAATCGGGACAGGGAACTATGGCTACACCTTC. It is translated as CASSLIGTGNYGYTF.

This chain links TRBV28 with TRBJ2-7; 8 nucleotides line up with TRBD1. The CDR3 spans 15 residues. Germline CDR1 is MDHEN and CDR2 is SYDVKM. J was trimmed by 5 bases and V by 7 bases; bases with no gene match: 13. Written as DNA, the CDR3 is TGTGCCAGCACCTATCAGGGGGCTTCCTTCCACGAGCAGTACTTC. Its protein product is CASTYQGASFHEQYF.

This rearrangement joins TRBV18 to TRBJ1-2; no clear D gene. CDR3 length: 15 amino acids. V was trimmed by 5 bases and J by 8 bases, leaving 21 bases between them. Germline values: CDR1 KGHSH, CDR2 LQKENI. The CDR3 DNA sequence: TGTGCCAGCTCAACCCCACCCGGTGGATATGGAGGCTACACCTTC. Amino acid sequence: CASSTPPGGYGGYTF. Together with reference TRBV18 and TRBJ1-2, the CDR3 gives the full variable domain: NAGVMQNPRHLVRRRGQEARLRCSPMKGHSHVYWYRQLPEEGLKFMVYLQKENIIDESGMPKERFSAEFPKEGPSILRIQQVVRGDSAAYFCASSTPPGGYGGYTFGSGTRLTVV.

This clonotype was seen many times. The rearrangement joins TRBV30 to TRBJ1-2; D unclear. Germline values: CDR1 GTSNPN, CDR2 SVGIG (reference sequence). This CDR3 is 13 amino acids long. V shed 3 bases and J shed 5 bases, with 13 bases lying between them. CDR3 in amino acids: CAWSKSGLYGYTF. The CDR3 DNA reads as TGTGCCTGGAGCAAGTCGGGGTTGTATGGCTACACCTTC.

This clonotype was counted at least ten times. Its ends do not fully match the called genes, so a read error is possible. The CDR3 DNA reads as TGTGCCAGCAGTATAGGGGGGAATCAGCCCCAGCATTTT. Amino acid sequence: CASSIGGNQPQHF. The gene calls are TRBV19 and TRBJ1-5; a weak D match, TRBD1 (6 bases). This CDR3 contains 13 residues. Germline assignment: CDR1 LNHDA and CDR2 SQIVND (reference sequence).

The chain carries TRBV27 and TRBJ2-7; 11 bases fit TRBD1. The CDR3 has 15 residues. The V segment lost 3 bases and the J segment 2 bases; nucleotides outside the gene matches: 3. Germline V gene sequence: CDR1 MNHEY, CDR2 SMNVEV (reference sequence). This chain's CDR3 is CASSLGQGGAYEQYF. DNA for the CDR3: TGTGCCAGCAGTTTGGGACAGGGGGGAGCCTACGAGCAGTACTTC.

The sample holds a few counts of this clonotype. The V and J genes are TRBV5-4 and TRBJ2-1; 8 bases fit TRBD2. Germline lookup yields CDR1 SGHNT and CDR2 YYREEE (reference sequence). V shed 4 bases and J 5 bases; nucleotides not matched to a gene: 11. The CDR3 runs to 16 residues. This CDR3 reads CASSAQSGGADNEQFF. As DNA, the CDR3 is TGTGCCAGCAGCGCCCAGTCGGGAGGGGCTGACAATGAGCAGTTCTTC.

The J gene is TRBJ2-7, the V gene TRBV6-2 or TRBV6-3; 8 nucleotides align to TRBD2. With 2 bases clipped from V and 2 bases from J, the junction kept 2 bases outside the gene matches. Germline assignment: CDR1 MNHEY and CDR2 SVGEGT. The CDR3 has 14 residues. The CDR3 DNA reads TGTGCCAGCAGTTACACTAGCGGAGCCTACGAGCAGTACGTC. Translating gives CASSYTSGAYEQYV.

The genes are TRBV4-2 and TRBJ2-1; TRBD2 matches 8 bases. Germline V gene sequence: CDR1 LGHNA, CDR2 YNFKEQ. The CDR3 spans 16 residues. V shed 0 bases, J shed 9 bases, and the junction held 10 bases outside the gene matches. CDR3 sequence (DNA): TGTGCCAGCAGCCAAGATCCCGGACTAGCCGTCCGTGAGCAGTTCTTC. This codes for CASSQDPGLAVREQFF.

This clonotype was observed a few times. The chain recombines TRBV7-2 with TRBJ2-7, with a tentative D call TRBD1 (6 bases). In germline, CDR1 is SGHTA, CDR2 FQGNSA. V was pared by 5 bases and J by 3 bases, with 23 bases between. The CDR3 is 17 amino acids. The chain's CDR3 is CASSPRYRDITRYEQYF. In DNA form, the CDR3 reads TGTGCCAGCAGCCCGCGATACAGGGACATAACCCGCTACGAGCAGTACTTC.

This chain links TRBV15 with TRBJ2-1, with D perhaps matching TRBD1 or TRBD2 (5 bases each). Trimming shortened V by 5 bases and J by 8 bases, and 13 bases separated the two germline ends. This CDR3 region has 13 residues. Per the germline V gene, CDR1 is LNHNV and CDR2 is YYDKDF (reference sequence). In DNA form, the CDR3 reads TGTGCCACCAGCCCCTCGTTGGGGGATGAGCAGTTCTTC. It is translated as CATSPSLGDEQFF. Based on the CDR3 plus reference TRBV15 and TRBJ2-1, the full variable domain is DAMVIQNPRYQVTQFGKPVTLSCSQTLNHNVMYWYQQKSSQAPKLLFHYYDKDFNNEADTPDNFQSRRPNTSFCFLDIRSPGLGDTAMYLCATSPSLGDEQFFGPGTRLTVL.

The rearrangement joins TRBV29-1 to TRBJ2-3; D tentatively reads TRBD1 or TRBD2 (5 bases each). Germline CDR1 and CDR2: SQVTM and ANQGSEA. V was clipped by 6 bases and J by 7 bases, with 20 bases between them. CDR3 size: 14 residues. The CDR3 DNA is TGCAGCGTGAGGCCACGGGACCGAATTTATACGCAGTATTTT. Protein: CSVRPRDRIYTQYF.

This clonotype was seen only a few times. The chain employs TRBV29-1 and TRBJ1-5; 7 nucleotides agree with TRBD1. The germline V gene has CDR1 SQVTM and CDR2 ANQGSEA. This CDR3 is 13 amino acids long. Trimming took 4 bases from V and 5 from J; bases not matched to a gene: 5. Here the CDR3 reads CSVGQGDYQPQHF. The CDR3, as DNA: TGCAGCGTTGGTCAGGGGGATTATCAGCCCCAGCATTTT. The whole variable domain, remainder taken from reference TRBV29-1 and TRBJ1-5, is SAVISQKPSRDICQRGTSLTIQCQVDSQVTMMFWYRQQPGQSLTLIATANQGSEATYESGFVIDKFPISRPNLTFSTLTVSNMSPEDSSIYLCSVGQGDYQPQHFGDGTRLSIL.

This clonotype was counted between two and nine times. The J gene is TRBJ2-3, the V gene TRBV29-1; TRBD2 matches at 8 bases. This CDR3 comprises 14 residues. Germline V gene sequence: CDR1 SQVTM, CDR2 ANQGSEA. V shed 3 bases and J 2 bases; nucleotides not matched to a gene: 4. The DNA for the CDR3 is TGCAGCGTTGAGCTAGCGGGTTTCACAGATACGCAGTATTTT. As protein: CSVELAGFTDTQYF.

This chain links TRBV25-1 with TRBJ1-2; possible D gene TRBD1, 6 bases. Per the germline V gene, CDR1 is MGHDK and CDR2 is SYGVNS. Between the trimmed V and J ends, which lost 4 bases and 7 bases, there was a span of 13 bases. The CDR3 covers 13 residues. The CDR3 sequence: CASSVGQLSGYTF. CDR3 in DNA: TGTGCCAGCAGTGTTGGACAGCTCAGTGGCTACACCTTC.